This section outlines one T cell receptor (beta chain) sequence together with its context. The antigen remains unidentified. TCRdb analysed the reads with MiXCR anew, one entry per CDR3 protein. This sample has fewer than 350,000 distinct CDR3 sequences; approximately 32% occur once, and the top ten carry over 15%. Trimming removed 3 bases at V and 5 bases at J, with 16 bases between. This CDR3 region has 15 residues. Per germline, CDR1 SGHAT and CDR2 FQDESV (reference sequence). The sample originates from a study of T cell repertoires in cytomegalovirus infection. Study-wide background: Indications came from public TCR beta signatures; they pointed to CMV infection and to a matching HLA type. Study-wide results and limits: CMV-specific TCR beta clonotypes restricted by HLA-C were the ones dominating the ex vivo response. Adding up the frequency of public TCR beta families identified people who carried CMV plus the relevant HLA.

The chain joins TRBV11-1 to TRBJ1-1; D is unresolved. The receptor was derived from a human donor in good health (CMV status not recorded). Some clones in this sample may be carry-over from other donors' samples. Sequenced material: cultured PBMCs, taken from culture after CMV antigen stimulation. The CDR3 reads CASSLIRPGGTEAFF. CDR3 nucleotide sequence: TGTGCCAGCAGCTTGATTAGACCGGGAGGGACTGAAGCTTTCTTT.